The 12 T cell receptor beta chains below were found in one sample sequenced in a study of shared clonotypes between healthy human individuals. Produced via immunoSEQ multiplex PCR; TCRdb's table is partial and in-frame only. In the table there are some 2 million clones, about 95% of which are singletons. Sequenced material: naive CD4+ T cells sorted from blood. Subset specified: CD45RA+ positively selected. These receptor sequences come from a man aged 18 to 35 in good health.

V and J are TRBV28 and TRBJ2-3, with 8 bases that match TRBD2. V shed 2 bases and J 0 bases; nucleotides not matched to a gene: 4. Looked up from germline, CDR1 is MDHEN and CDR2 is SYDVKM. The CDR3 totals 16 residues. The CDR3 DNA reads as TGTGCCAGCAGTTTAGCGGGGGGCACAAGCACAGATACGCAGTATTTT. This translates into CASSLAGGTSTDTQYF.

The chain combines TRBV7-2 with TRBJ2-7; D not certain. There are 13 residues in the CDR3. Germline assignment: CDR1 SGHTA and CDR2 FQGNSA. The V gene lost 3 bases and the J gene lost 5 bases, with 11 bases spanning the gap. CDR3 sequence: CASSLPTYHEQYF. CDR3 bases: TGTGCCAGCAGCTTGCCCACATACCACGAGCAGTACTTC.

The chain joins TRBV28 to TRBJ2-3, with no clear D. The germline gives CDR1 MDHEN, CDR2 SYDVKM. The CDR3 consists of 15 residues. V shed 4 bases and J shed 4 bases, with 15 bases lying between them. The CDR3 loop reads CASSSRVPRADTQYF. Here the CDR3 DNA reads TGTGCCAGCAGTTCCCGGGTCCCTAGGGCAGATACGCAGTATTTT.

The chain uses TRBV6-5 and TRBJ1-2; TRBD1 matches at 8 bases. Per the germline V gene, CDR1 is MNHEY and CDR2 is SVGAGI. The CDR3 extends over 14 amino acids. V was clipped by 7 bases and J by 5 bases; unmatched bases: 9. CDR3 in DNA: TGTGCCAGCATCCTCATGACAGGGGTTTATGGCTACACCTTC. The encoded protein is CASILMTGVYGYTF.

This clone was recorded only once. Other DNA sequences in the sample encode the same CDR3. This sequence joins TRBV29-1 and TRBJ2-3; TRBD1 or TRBD2 may be the D gene (6 bases each). The germline V and J ends were trimmed by 7 bases and 0 bases, with 8 bases remaining between them. CDR1 and CDR2 (germline): SQVTM, ANQGSEA. The CDR3 spans 12 residues. CDR3 in amino acids: CSGGTSTDTQYF. The CDR3 DNA sequence: TGCAGCGGCGGGACAAGCACAGATACGCAGTATTTT.

To note about this clone: Other DNA sequences within the sample encode an identical CDR3. The V gene is TRBV5-4, the J gene TRBJ2-1; 13 bases align to TRBD2. The V gene end was trimmed by 3 bases and the J gene end by 5 bases; junction bases not matched to a gene: 2. CDR1 and CDR2 (germline): SGHNT, YYREEE (reference sequence). The CDR3 consists of 15 residues. CDR3 residues: CASSSGTSGNNEQFF. The CDR3 nucleotides are TGTGCCAGCAGCTCCGGGACTAGCGGGAACAATGAGCAGTTCTTC. The variable domain in full, with the rest retrieved from reference TRBV5-4 and TRBJ2-1, is ETGVTQSPTHLIKTRGQQVTLRCSSQSGHNTVSWYQQALGQGPQFIFQYYREEENGRGNFPPRFSGLQFPNYSSELNVNALELDDSALYLCASSSGTSGNNEQFFGPGTRLTVL.

The chain carries TRBV10-1 and TRBJ2-3, with 11 bases fitting TRBD1. J gave up 7 bases and V 8 bases, and 8 bases lay outside the gene matches. Germline lookup yields CDR1 WNHNN and CDR2 SYGVQD (reference sequence). The CDR3 sequence is 14 residues long. Here the CDR3 DNA reads TGCGCCAGCGCACCAGGGACAGGGGGAAATACGCAGTATTTT. Translated, it gives CASAPGTGGNTQYF.

On this clone itself: Being one base from a much bigger clone, this may be a read error. Other nucleotide sequences in the sample specify the same CDR3. The DNA for the CDR3 is TGTGCCAGCAGTATATACGAGCAGTACTTC. It translates to CASSIYEQYF. This rearrangement joins TRBV6-1 to TRBJ2-7; D gene unclear. This CDR3 is 10 amino acids long. Germline V CDR1 and CDR2: MNHNS, SASEGT. Trimming took 5 bases from V and 4 from J, leaving 3 bases between them.

For this clone: The sample has other DNA sequences that encode this CDR3 too. The V gene is TRBV28, the J gene TRBJ2-6, with a possible D match to TRBD2 (6 bases). This CDR3 is built from 14 residues. The germline gives CDR1 MDHEN, CDR2 SYDVKM. Trimming cost V 5 bases and J 3 bases, with 8 bases left between them. CDR3 loop: CASSLGGGANVLTF. The DNA of the CDR3 is TGTGCCAGCAGTCTCGGGGGTGGGGCCAACGTCCTGACTTTC.

This clone was seen just once. CDR3 nucleotide sequence: TGTGCCAGTAGACCAGCGGGAGGCCCCTACGAGCAGTACTTC. Amino acid sequence: CASRPAGGPYEQYF. This chain joins TRBV19 and TRBJ2-7; TRBD2 matches at 9 bases. CDR1 is LNHDA and CDR2 is SQIVND in the germline V gene (reference sequence). V gave up 6 bases and J gave up 2 bases; unmatched junction bases: 5. This CDR3 is 14 amino acids long.

This clone is a singleton in its sample. The J gene is TRBJ2-2, the V gene TRBV6-6, with 9 bases that match TRBD1. The trim removed 2 bases at V and 7 bases at J, leaving 8 bases unmatched. The CDR3 consists of 16 residues. Per germline, CDR1 MNHNY and CDR2 SVGAGI (reference sequence). CDR3 nucleotide sequence: TGTGCCAGCAGTTACCCTCGGGACAGGGCCGGCGGGGAGCTGTTTTTT. Translated: CASSYPRDRAGGELFF.

V and J are TRBV6-6 and TRBJ1-5; unclear D gene. This CDR3 contains 14 residues. The germline gives CDR1 MNHNY, CDR2 SVGAGI (reference sequence). V was pared by 1 base and J by 2 bases, with 6 bases between. CDR3 coding DNA: TGTGCCAGCAGTTACTGGGAGGGCAATCAGCCCCAGCATTTT. Amino acid sequence: CASSYWEGNQPQHF.